This paragraph covers one TCR beta chain sequence. Its recognized antigen is unknown. Per-nucleotide qualities are absent, and no much larger clonotype sits a single base away. Read against the paper, the sample's treatment or condition label means: nivolumab (PD-1 blockade) given before sampling. The DNeasy Blood and Tissue Kit was used to extract DNA from formalin-fixed paraffin-embedded specimens. The sample is drawn from a study of T cells in tumors and immune-related adverse events (dated by TCRdb to the early 2020s). The CDR3, cysteine through phenylalanine, is 12 amino acids long. Just the 36-base CDR3 DNA is kept, in frame starting at base 1. Looking up the germline V gene (reference sequence) yields CDR1 GTSNPN and CDR2 SVGIG. V is cut by 4 bases and J by 8 bases, and the space between the germline ends is 14 bases. The TCR beta locus was amplified and sequenced with the immunoSEQ assay, yielding bulk TCR Vbeta CDR3 data. Per the source publication's procedure: Non-productive CDR3s, sequences shorter than 7 amino acids, and those not starting with C or ending with F/W were excluded. Analysis was restricted to specimens with at least 1000 reads, and each clonotype was defined at the amino acid level. To compute clonality, Pielou's evenness was subtracted from 1. To equalize library sizes, abundance-weighted random subsampling with replacement was performed 100 times so that 95% confidence intervals could be reported. Repertoire overlap was quantified using the Morisita overlap index, and the top 40 clones per specimen were examined for overlap with the irAE. The table comes from immuneACCESS by way of TCRdb, which keeps in-frame sequences with V and J called. Part of the clones is missing from these tables; in studies checked, under half for an unresolved V gene and the rest for unknown reasons. V, J and clone size were drawn from that table, and D and trimming were deduced from the DNA. The sample yields roughly 5,100 clones; about two thirds were counted once. Less than 7.5% of the sample rests with the top ten.

Sequencing used gut tissue, obtained from a patient treated with anti-PD-1 therapy. The chain links TRBV30 with TRBJ1-2, with TRBD1 as a weak D call on 6 bases. This TCR was recovered from a female donor with metastatic renal cell carcinoma. The DNA sequence follows: TGTGCCTGGAATCAAGGGGGAAACGGCTACACCTTC. This encodes CAWNQGGNGYTF.